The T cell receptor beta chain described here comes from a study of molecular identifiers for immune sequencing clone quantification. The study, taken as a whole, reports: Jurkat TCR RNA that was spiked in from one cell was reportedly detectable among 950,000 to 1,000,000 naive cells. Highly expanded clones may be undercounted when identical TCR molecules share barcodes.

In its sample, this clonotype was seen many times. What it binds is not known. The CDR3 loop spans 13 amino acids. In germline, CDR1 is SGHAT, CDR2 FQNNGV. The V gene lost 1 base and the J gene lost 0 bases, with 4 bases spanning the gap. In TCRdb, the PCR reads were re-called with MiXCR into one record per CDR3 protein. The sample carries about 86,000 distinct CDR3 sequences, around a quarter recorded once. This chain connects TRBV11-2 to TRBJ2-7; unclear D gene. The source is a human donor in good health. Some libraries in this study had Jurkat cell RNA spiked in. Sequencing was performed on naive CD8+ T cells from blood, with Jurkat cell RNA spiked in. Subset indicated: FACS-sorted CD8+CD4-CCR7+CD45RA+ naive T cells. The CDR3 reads CASSLGPSYEQYF. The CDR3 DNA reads TGTGCCAGCAGCTTAGGGCCCTCCTACGAGCAGTACTTC.